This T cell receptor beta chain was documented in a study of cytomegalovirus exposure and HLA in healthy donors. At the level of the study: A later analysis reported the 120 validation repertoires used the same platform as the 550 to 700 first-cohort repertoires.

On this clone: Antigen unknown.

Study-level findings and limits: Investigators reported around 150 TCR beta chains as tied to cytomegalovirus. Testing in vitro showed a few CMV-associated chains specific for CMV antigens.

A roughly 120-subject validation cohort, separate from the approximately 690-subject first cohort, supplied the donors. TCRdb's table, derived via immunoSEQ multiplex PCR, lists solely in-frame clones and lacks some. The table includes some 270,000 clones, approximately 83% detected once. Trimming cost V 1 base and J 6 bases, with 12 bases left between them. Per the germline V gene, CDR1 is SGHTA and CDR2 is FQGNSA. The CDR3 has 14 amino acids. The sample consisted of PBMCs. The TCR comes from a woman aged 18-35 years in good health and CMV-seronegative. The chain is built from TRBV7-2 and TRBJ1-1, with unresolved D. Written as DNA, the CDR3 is TGTGCCAGCAGCTTAGGACATGGGTTCTCTGAAGCTTTCTTT. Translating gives CASSLGHGFSEAFF.